This T cell receptor (beta chain) originates from a study of identifying expanded T cells in peripheral blood. Study-wide points: Clone count variance between roughly 2-week samples rose with total template count.

On this clone itself: As yet, its antigen is unknown.

The table came from immunoSEQ multiplex PCR; TCRdb's copy has only in-frame clones and leaves some out. The sample has some 100,000 clones, 87% seen once. This CDR3 region has 14 residues. Trimming left V 6 bases short and J 2 bases short, with 17 bases between. Germline-derived CDR1 and CDR2 are SQVTM and ANQGSEA. The sequence was obtained from a person between 18 and 75 years old in good health. The sequenced material came from blood. V and J are TRBV29-1 and TRBJ2-7; tentatively, D is TRBD1 or TRBD2 (5 bases each). The CDR3 protein is CSVLTGTPTYEQYF. CDR3 bases: TGCAGCGTGCTCACCGGGACGCCTACCTACGAGCAGTACTTC.